A single sample is the source of the 23 T cell receptor beta chains below, sequenced in a study of technical replicates of blood from several donors. Here immunoSEQ multiplex PCR was the method, and the copy in TCRdb shows in-frame clones only, minus some. The sample yields about 62,000 clones, around 87% seen once. Sequencing was carried out using PBMCs. The receptors stem from a human donor in good health. Some clones in this sample may be carry-over from other donors' samples.

The chain recombines TRBV19 with TRBJ2-2, with a possible D match to TRBD1 (6 bases). The CDR3 has 14 amino acids. The germline CDR1 and CDR2 sequences are LNHDA and SQIVND (reference sequence). V lost 6 bases and J lost 0, with 8 bases in between. CDR3 DNA sequence: TGTGCCAGTAGCGGGACAACGAACACCGGGGAGCTGTTTTTT. Its protein is CASSGTTNTGELFF.

The chain carries TRBV11-1 and TRBJ2-1; unclear D gene. The V gene's germline CDR1 is SGHAT and CDR2 FQDESV (reference sequence). CDR3 length equals 13 residues. V was pared by 7 bases and J by 5 bases, with 12 bases between. CDR3 DNA sequence: TGTGCCAGCACCCGAGGAACTGACAATGAGCAGTTCTTC. Protein product: CASTRGTDNEQFF.

The V and J genes are TRBV7-3 and TRBJ2-3, with unresolved D. The V and J ends lost 5 bases and 1 base respectively, with 16 bases between them. Germline lookup yields CDR1 SGHTA and CDR2 FQGTGA. This CDR3 contains 16 residues. The CDR3, as DNA: TGTGCCAGCAGCCCCTCCTCGACTTATGGCACAGATACGCAGTATTTT. Residues: CASSPSSTYGTDTQYF.

The chain recombines TRBV19 with TRBJ2-1; D might be TRBD1 (7 bases). The germline gives CDR1 LNHDA, CDR2 SQIVND (reference sequence). This CDR3 contains 17 residues. Trimming took off 10 bases at V and 4 bases at J, with 26 bases between the two ends. CDR3 nucleotide sequence: TGTGCCACCCAGATTAACCTCCCAGGGGGGCCATACAATGAGCAGTTCTTC. Its translation is CATQINLPGGPYNEQFF.

The V and J genes are TRBV4-2 and TRBJ2-7; possibly TRBD2 for D (5 bases). The CDR3 is 15 residues long. V shed 0 bases and J shed 3 bases, with 12 bases lying between them. Germline V gives CDR1 LGHNA, CDR2 YNFKEQ. The CDR3 DNA sequence: TGTGCCAGCAGCCAAGAGATAGCCAGCGGCTACGAGCAGTACTTC. Its translation is CASSQEIASGYEQYF.

The chain has TRBV6-1 and TRBJ1-1; 12 positions agree with TRBD1. Germline CDR1 and CDR2: MNHNS and SASEGT. The CDR3 length is 15 residues. The junction had 7 bases not matched to a gene; V was cut back by 3 bases and J by 8 bases. The CDR3 DNA reads TGTGCCAGCAGTGAGCCCGGGACAGGGGGCTTGGAAGCTTTCTTT. Amino acid sequence: CASSEPGTGGLEAFF.

The V and J genes are TRBV9 and TRBJ2-3; 11 bases fit TRBD2. CDR3 length equals 19 residues. V shed 0 bases, J shed 0 bases, and the junction held 9 bases outside the gene matches. Looked up from germline, CDR1 is SGDLS and CDR2 is YYNGEE. CDR3: CASSVGSSGGTPSTDTQYF. In nucleotides, the CDR3 is TGTGCCAGCAGCGTAGGGTCTAGCGGGGGGACCCCTAGCACAGATACGCAGTATTTT.

The rearrangement joins TRBV5-1 to TRBJ2-3; no firm D call. Germline lookup yields CDR1 SGHRS and CDR2 YFSETQ. The germline V and J ends were trimmed by 0 bases and 3 bases, with 8 bases remaining between them. This CDR3 comprises 14 residues. CDR3 DNA sequence: TGCGCCAGCAGCTTGGGATCGACTACAGATACGCAGTATTTT. Its protein is CASSLGSTTDTQYF.

The V gene is TRBV7-9, the J gene TRBJ1-4, with 7 bases that match TRBD1. This CDR3 spans 18 amino acids. Per the germline V gene, CDR1 is SEHNR and CDR2 is FQNEAQ (reference sequence). The V segment lost 5 bases and the J segment 2 bases; nucleotides outside the gene matches: 14. In DNA, the CDR3 is TGTGCCAGCAGCCCCAGTTTCACAGGGGATGGGACTAATGAAAAACTGTTTTTT. Protein sequence: CASSPSFTGDGTNEKLFF. Based on the CDR3 plus reference TRBV7-9 and TRBJ1-4, the full variable domain is DTGVSQNPRHKITKRGQNVTFRCDPISEHNRLYWYRQTLGQGPEFLTYFQNEAQLEKSRLLSDRFSAERPKGSFSTLEIQRTEQGDSAMYLCASSPSFTGDGTNEKLFFGSGTQLSVL.

This chain joins TRBV5-4 and TRBJ2-7; 11 nucleotides align to TRBD2. Germline CDR1 reads SGHNT; CDR2 reads YYREEE (reference sequence). Unmatched junction bases numbered 3, after V lost 2 bases and J lost 2 bases. This CDR3 spans 15 amino acids. CDR3 amino acids: CASSFRLAGPYEQYF. CDR3 DNA: TGTGCCAGCAGCTTCAGACTAGCGGGGCCCTACGAGCAGTACTTC.

The V call is TRBV6-5, the J call TRBJ2-3; 7 bases fit TRBD1. The CDR3 is made up of 13 amino acids. Germline loops: CDR1 MNHEY, CDR2 SVGAGI. Trimming at V came to 4 bases and at J to 6 bases, leaving 4 bases not matched to a gene. CDR3 residues: CASSSTQGDTQYF. The CDR3 DNA sequence: TGTGCCAGCAGTTCAACACAGGGGGATACGCAGTATTTT.

The chain carries TRBV5-1 and TRBJ2-3; TRBD2 agrees at 8 bases. The germline CDR1 and CDR2 sequences are SGHRS and YFSETQ. The CDR3 has 15 residues. The V and J ends lost 5 bases and 1 base, in that order; junction bases with no gene match: 6. This chain's CDR3 is CASRAGLGGTDTQYF. The CDR3 DNA reads as TGCGCCAGCAGGGCGGGACTAGGAGGCACAGATACGCAGTATTTT.

The genes are TRBV5-1 and TRBJ2-1; 12 positions agree with TRBD2. V shed 3 bases, J shed 8 bases, and the junction held 9 bases outside the gene matches. Per the germline V gene, CDR1 is SGHRS and CDR2 is YFSETQ. This CDR3 is built from 16 residues. The DNA of the CDR3 is TGCGCCAGCAGCTGGGGACTAGCGGGCCCTAGGGATGAGCAGTTCTTC. Residues: CASSWGLAGPRDEQFF.

The rearrangement links TRBV6-1 to TRBJ1-2, with D possibly being TRBD1 (6 bases). This CDR3 has 13 residues. Trimming stripped 8 bases from V and 3 bases from J, with 13 bases between. CDR1 and CDR2 from the germline V gene are MNHNS and SASEGT. The CDR3 region has the DNA TGTGCCAGCGGCGTCGAGGGGGACTATGGCTACACCTTC. This encodes CASGVEGDYGYTF.

The rearrangement links TRBV30 to TRBJ2-7; 7 positions match TRBD1. Germline CDR1 GTSNPN, CDR2 SVGIG (reference sequence). V trimming: 5 bases; J trimming: 3 bases; junction bases outside the gene matches: 4. CDR3 length: 12 amino acids. The CDR3 spells CAWATGLYEQYF. The CDR3 region has the DNA TGTGCCTGGGCGACAGGGCTCTACGAGCAGTACTTC. The full variable domain, in which reference TRBV30 and TRBJ2-7 provide the parts outside the CDR3, is SQTIHQWPATLVQPVGSPLSLECTVEGTSNPNLYWYRQAAGRGLQLLFYSVGIGQISSEVPQNLSASRPQDRQFILSSKKLLLSDSGFYLCAWATGLYEQYFGPGTRLTVT.

V gene TRBV4-2 combines with J gene TRBJ1-1, with TRBD1 matching 8 bases. This CDR3 region has 15 residues. With V trimmed by 1 base and J by 5 bases, 6 bases remained unmatched. The V gene's germline CDR1 is LGHNA and CDR2 YNFKEQ. The CDR3 coding sequence is TGTGCCAGCAGCCAAGTCGGACAGGGCAAAACTGAAGCTTTCTTT. It specifies CASSQVGQGKTEAFF.

The genes are TRBV11-3 and TRBJ2-1, with 8 bases identical to TRBD1. The J segment lost 7 bases and the V segment lost 2 bases, leaving 7 bases of the junction unmatched. Germline-derived CDR1 and CDR2 are SGHNT and YENEEA. This CDR3 has 15 amino acids. Written as DNA, the CDR3 is TGTGCCAGCAGCTTACAAGGACAGGGTCATAATGAGCAGTTCTTC. This codes for CASSLQGQGHNEQFF.

This clone was observed once. The chain is built from TRBV7-2 and TRBJ1-4; 9 nucleotides align to TRBD1. CDR3 length: 15 residues. Trimming removed 4 bases from V and 8 bases from J; junction bases left unmatched: 8. Germline CDR1 is SGHTA and CDR2 is FQGNSA. Here the CDR3 reads CASSWNRGLEEKLFF. For the CDR3, the DNA is TGTGCCAGCAGCTGGAACAGGGGGCTGGAGGAAAAACTGTTTTTT.

The chain combines TRBV6-6 with TRBJ2-1, with 9 bases identical to TRBD2. The CDR3 extends over 16 amino acids. Looked up from germline, CDR1 is MNHNY and CDR2 is SVGAGI (reference sequence). The ends lost 6 bases at V and 0 bases at J; junction bases unmatched: 6. The chain's CDR3 is CASSPLAGRSYNEQFF. CDR3 sequence (DNA): TGTGCCAGCAGCCCCCTAGCGGGACGCTCCTACAATGAGCAGTTCTTC.

The V gene is TRBV4-2, the J gene TRBJ2-1; 10 nucleotides line up with TRBD2. V was pared by 4 bases and J by 4 bases, with 7 bases of the junction left unmatched. The V gene's germline CDR1 is LGHNA and CDR2 YNFKEQ. This CDR3 region has 16 residues. The CDR3 protein is CASSLTGTSVYNEQFF. CDR3 bases: TGTGCCAGCAGCCTGACCGGGACTAGCGTATACAATGAGCAGTTCTTC.

This clone was counted only a few times. This chain links TRBV5-4 with TRBJ2-7; tentative D call: TRBD1 (5 bases). The CDR3 spans 16 residues. Germline CDR1 is SGHNT and CDR2 is YYREEE (reference sequence). Trimming left V 0 bases short and J 4 bases short, with 17 bases between. In DNA, the CDR3 is TGTGCCAGCAGCTTGGTCTATCCGTGGACACCATACGAGCAGTACTTC. Translated, it gives CASSLVYPWTPYEQYF.

J is TRBJ2-3 and V is TRBV19, with D possibly matching TRBD1 (6 bases). This CDR3 region has 13 residues. V was cut by 4 bases and J by 5 bases, with 10 bases left in between. Germline V gene sequence: CDR1 LNHDA, CDR2 SQIVND (reference sequence). The CDR3 loop reads CASSNRVGDTQYF. CDR3 bases: TGTGCCAGTAGTAACAGGGTTGGAGATACGCAGTATTTT.

The chain couples TRBV7-8 to TRBJ1-6, with D maybe TRBD1 (6 bases). The V end lost 2 bases, the J end lost 7 bases, and 12 bases lay between the germline ends. Germline loops: CDR1 SGHVS, CDR2 FQNEAQ. This CDR3 comprises 15 residues. CDR3 loop: CASSLQGSQNSPLHF. CDR3 bases: TGTGCCAGCAGCTTACAGGGGTCTCAGAATTCACCCCTCCACTTT.